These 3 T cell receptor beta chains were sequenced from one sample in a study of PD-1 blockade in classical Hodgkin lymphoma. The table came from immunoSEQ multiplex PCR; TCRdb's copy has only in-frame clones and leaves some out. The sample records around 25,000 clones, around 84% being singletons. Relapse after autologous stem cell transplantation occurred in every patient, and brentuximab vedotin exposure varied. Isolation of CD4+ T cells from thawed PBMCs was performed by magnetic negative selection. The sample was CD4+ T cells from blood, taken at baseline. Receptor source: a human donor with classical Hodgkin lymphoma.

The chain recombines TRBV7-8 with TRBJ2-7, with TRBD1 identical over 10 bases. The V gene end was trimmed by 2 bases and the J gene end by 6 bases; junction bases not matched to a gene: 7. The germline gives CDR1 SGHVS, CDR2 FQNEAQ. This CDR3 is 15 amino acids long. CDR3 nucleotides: TGTGCCAGCAGCTTATACGGGACAGGGGTCCTCGAGCAGTACTTC. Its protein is CASSLYGTGVLEQYF.

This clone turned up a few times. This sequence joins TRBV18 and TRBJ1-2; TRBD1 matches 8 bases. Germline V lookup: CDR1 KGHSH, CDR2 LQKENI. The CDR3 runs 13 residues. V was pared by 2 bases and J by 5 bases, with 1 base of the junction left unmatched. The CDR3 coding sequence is TGTGCCAGCTCACCAGACAGGGGTTATGGCTACACCTTC. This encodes CASSPDRGYGYTF.

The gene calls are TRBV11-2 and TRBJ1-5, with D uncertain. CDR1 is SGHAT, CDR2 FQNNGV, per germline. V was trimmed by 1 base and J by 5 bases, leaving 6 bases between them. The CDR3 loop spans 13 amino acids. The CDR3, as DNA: TGTGCCAGCAGCTTAGGTGAAGATCAGCCCCAGCATTTT. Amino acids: CASSLGEDQPQHF. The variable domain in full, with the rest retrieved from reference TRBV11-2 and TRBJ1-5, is EAGVAQSPRYKIIEKRQSVAFWCNPISGHATLYWYQQILGQGPKLLIQFQNNGVVDDSQLPKDRFSAERLKGVDSTLKIQPAKLEDSAVYLCASSLGEDQPQHFGDGTRLSIL.